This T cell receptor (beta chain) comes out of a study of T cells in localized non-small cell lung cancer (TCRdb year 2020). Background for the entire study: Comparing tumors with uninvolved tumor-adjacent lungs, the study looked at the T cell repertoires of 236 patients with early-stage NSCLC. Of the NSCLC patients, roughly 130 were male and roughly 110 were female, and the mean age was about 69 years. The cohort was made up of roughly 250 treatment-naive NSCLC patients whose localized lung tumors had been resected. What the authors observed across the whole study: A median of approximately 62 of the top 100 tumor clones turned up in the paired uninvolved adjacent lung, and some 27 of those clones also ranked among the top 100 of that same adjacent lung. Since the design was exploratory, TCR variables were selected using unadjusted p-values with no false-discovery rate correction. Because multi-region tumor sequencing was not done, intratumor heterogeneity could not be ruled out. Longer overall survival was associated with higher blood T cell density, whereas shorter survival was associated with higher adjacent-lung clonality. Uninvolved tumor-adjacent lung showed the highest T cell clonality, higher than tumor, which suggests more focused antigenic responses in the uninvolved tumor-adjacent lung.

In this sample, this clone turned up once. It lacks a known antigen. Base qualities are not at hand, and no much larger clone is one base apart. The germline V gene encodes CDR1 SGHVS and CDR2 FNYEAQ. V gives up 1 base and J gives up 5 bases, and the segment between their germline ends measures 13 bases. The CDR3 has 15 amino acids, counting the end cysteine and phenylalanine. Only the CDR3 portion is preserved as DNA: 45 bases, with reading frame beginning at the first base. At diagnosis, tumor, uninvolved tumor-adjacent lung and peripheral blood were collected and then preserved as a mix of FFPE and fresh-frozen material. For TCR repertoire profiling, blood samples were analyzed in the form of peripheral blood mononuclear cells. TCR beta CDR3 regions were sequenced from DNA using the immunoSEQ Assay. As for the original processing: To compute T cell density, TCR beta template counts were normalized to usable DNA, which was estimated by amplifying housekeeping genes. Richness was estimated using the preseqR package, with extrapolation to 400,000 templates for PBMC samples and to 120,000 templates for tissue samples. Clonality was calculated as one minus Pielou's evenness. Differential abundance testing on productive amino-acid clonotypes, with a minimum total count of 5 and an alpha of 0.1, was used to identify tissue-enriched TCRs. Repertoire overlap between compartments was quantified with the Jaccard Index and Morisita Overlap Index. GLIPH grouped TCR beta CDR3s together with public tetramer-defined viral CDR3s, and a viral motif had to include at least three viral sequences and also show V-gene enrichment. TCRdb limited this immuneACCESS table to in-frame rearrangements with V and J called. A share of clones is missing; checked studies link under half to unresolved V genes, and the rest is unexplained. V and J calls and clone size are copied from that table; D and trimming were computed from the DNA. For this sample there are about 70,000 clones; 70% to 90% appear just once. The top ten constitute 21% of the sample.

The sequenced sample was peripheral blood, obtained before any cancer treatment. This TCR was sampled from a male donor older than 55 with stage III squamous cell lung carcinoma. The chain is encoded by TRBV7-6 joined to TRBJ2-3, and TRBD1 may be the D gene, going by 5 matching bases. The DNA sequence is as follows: TGTGCCAGCAGCTTAGGGGGCTTTAACCTAGATACGCAGTATTTT. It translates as CASSLGGFNLDTQYF.